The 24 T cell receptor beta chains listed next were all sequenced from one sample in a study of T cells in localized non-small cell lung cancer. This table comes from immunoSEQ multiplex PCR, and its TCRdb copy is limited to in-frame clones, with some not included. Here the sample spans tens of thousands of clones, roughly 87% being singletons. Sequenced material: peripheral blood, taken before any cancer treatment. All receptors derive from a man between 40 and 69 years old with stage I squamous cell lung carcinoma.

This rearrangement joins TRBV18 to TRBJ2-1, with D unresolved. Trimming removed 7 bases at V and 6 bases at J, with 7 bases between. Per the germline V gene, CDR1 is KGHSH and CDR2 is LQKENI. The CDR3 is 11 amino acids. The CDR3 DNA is TGTGCCAGCTTACGAGGCAATGAGCAGTTCTTC. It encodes CASLRGNEQFF.

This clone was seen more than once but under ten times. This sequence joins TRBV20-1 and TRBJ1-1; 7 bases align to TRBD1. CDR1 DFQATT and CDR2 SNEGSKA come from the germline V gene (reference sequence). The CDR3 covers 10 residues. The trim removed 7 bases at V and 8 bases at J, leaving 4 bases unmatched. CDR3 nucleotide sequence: TGCAGTGACAAACAGGGGGAAGCTTTCTTT. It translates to CSDKQGEAFF.

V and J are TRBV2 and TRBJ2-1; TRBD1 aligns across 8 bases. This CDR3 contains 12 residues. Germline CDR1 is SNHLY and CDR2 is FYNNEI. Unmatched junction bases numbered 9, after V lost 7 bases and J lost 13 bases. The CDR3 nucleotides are TGTGCCAGCACTGGGACAGGCCCGAGTCAGTTCTTC. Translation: CASTGTGPSQFF.

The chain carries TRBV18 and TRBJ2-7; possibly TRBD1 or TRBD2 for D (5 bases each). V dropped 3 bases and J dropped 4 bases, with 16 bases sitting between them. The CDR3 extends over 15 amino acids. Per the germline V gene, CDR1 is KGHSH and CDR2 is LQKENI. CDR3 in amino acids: CASSPRSGARYEQYF. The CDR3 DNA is TGTGCCAGCTCACCTCGATCCGGGGCCCGGTACGAGCAGTACTTC.

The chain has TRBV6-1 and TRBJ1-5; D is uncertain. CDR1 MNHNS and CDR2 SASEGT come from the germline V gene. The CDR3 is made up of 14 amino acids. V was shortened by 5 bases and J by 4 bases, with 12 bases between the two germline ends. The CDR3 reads CASSLLSGNQPQHF. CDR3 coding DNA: TGTGCCAGCAGTCTACTTTCGGGGAATCAGCCCCAGCATTTT.

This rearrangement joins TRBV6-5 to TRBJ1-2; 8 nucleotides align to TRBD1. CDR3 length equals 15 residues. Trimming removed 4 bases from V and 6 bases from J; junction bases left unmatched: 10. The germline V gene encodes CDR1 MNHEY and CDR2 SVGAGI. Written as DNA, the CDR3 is TGTGCCAGCAGTTCGTCGACAGGGGATGGCGATGGCTACACCTTC. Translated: CASSSSTGDGDGYTF.

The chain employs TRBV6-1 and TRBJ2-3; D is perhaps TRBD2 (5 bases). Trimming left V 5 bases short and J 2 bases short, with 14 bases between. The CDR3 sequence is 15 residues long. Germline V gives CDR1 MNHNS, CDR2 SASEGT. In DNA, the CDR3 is TGTGCCAGCAGTCTGACTACCTTCCACACAGATACGCAGTATTTT. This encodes CASSLTTFHTDTQYF.

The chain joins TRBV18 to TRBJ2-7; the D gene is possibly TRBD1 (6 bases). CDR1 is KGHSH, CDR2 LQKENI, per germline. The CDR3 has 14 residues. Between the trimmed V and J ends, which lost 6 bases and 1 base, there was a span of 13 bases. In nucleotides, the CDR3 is TGTGCCAGCTCGTCGGACAGAAGGTCCTACGAGCAGTACTTC. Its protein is CASSSDRRSYEQYF.

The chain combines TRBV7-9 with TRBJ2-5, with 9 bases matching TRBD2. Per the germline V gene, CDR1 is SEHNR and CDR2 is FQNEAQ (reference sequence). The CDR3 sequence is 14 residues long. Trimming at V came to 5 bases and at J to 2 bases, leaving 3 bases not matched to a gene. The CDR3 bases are TGTGCCAGCAGCCCGGCGGGGGGGCAAGAGACCCAGTACTTC. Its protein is CASSPAGGQETQYF.

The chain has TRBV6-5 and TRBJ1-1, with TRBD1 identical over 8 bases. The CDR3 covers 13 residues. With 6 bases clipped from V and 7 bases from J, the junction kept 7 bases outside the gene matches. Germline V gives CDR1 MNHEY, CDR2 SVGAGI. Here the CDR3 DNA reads TGTGCCAGCAGACTGGACAGGGTTGGTGAAGCTTTCTTT. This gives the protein CASRLDRVGEAFF.

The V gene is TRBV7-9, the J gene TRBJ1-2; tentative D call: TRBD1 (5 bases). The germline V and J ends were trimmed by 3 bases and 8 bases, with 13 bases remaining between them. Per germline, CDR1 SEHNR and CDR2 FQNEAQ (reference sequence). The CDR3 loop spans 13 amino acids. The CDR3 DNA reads TGTGCCAGCAGCTTCGGGCAGGGAAACGGCTACACCTTC. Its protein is CASSFGQGNGYTF.

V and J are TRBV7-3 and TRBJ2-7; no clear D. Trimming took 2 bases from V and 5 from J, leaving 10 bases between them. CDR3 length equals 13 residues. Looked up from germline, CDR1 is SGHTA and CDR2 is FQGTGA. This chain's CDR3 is CASSLVWGNEQYF. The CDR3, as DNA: TGTGCCAGCAGCTTAGTTTGGGGTAACGAGCAGTACTTC.

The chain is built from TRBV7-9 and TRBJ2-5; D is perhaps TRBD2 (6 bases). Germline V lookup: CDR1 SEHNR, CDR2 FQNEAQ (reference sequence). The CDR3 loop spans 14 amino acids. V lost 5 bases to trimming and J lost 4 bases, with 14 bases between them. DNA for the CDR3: TGTGCCAGCAGCCAGGAGGGGTTTTTAGAGACCCAGTACTTC. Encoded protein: CASSQEGFLETQYF.

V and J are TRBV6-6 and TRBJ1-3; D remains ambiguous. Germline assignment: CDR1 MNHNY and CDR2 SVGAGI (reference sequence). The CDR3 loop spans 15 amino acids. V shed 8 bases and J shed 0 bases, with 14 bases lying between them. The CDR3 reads CASGSTRVSGNTIYF. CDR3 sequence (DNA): TGTGCCAGCGGATCTACTCGGGTCTCTGGAAACACCATATATTTT.

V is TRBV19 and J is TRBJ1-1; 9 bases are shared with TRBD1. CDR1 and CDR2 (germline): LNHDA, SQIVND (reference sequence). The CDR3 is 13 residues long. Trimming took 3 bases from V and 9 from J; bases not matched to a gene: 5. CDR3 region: CASSIPGTGQAFF. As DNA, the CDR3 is TGTGCCAGTAGTATCCCAGGGACAGGGCAAGCTTTCTTT.

The CDR3 region is CASSPTLNTEAFF. CDR3 coding DNA: TGTGCCAGTAGCCCAACACTGAACACTGAAGCTTTCTTT. The chain combines TRBV19 with TRBJ1-1; D ambiguous. Trimming took 6 bases from V and 0 from J, leaving 8 bases between them. Germline values: CDR1 LNHDA, CDR2 SQIVND (reference sequence). The CDR3 totals 13 residues. The full variable domain, its missing parts supplied by reference TRBV19 and TRBJ1-1, is DGGITQSPKYLFRKEGQNVTLSCEQNLNHDAMYWYRQDPGQGLRLIYYSQIVNDFQKGDIAEGYSVSREKKESFPLTVTSAQKNPTAFYLCASSPTLNTEAFFGQGTRLTVV.

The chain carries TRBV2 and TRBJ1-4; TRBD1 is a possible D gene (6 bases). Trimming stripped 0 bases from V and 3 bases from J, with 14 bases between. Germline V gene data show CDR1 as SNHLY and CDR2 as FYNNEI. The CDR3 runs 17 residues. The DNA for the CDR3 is TGTGCCAGCAGTGAAGCGGGGCAGGGGTTTGCTAATGAAAAACTGTTTTTT. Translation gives CASSEAGQGFANEKLFF.

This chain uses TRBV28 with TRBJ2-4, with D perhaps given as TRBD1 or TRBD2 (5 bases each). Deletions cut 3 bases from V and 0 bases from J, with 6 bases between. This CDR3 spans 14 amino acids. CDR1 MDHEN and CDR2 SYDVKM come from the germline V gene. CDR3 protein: CASSFGGAKNIQYF. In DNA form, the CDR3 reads TGTGCCAGCAGTTTTGGGGGAGCCAAAAACATTCAGTACTTC.

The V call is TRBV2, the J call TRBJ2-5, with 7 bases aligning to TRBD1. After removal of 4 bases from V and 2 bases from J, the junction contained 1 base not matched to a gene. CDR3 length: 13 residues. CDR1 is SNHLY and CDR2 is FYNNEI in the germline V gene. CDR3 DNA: TGTGCCAGCAGTGCGACAGGGCAAGAGACCCAGTACTTC. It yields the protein CASSATGQETQYF.

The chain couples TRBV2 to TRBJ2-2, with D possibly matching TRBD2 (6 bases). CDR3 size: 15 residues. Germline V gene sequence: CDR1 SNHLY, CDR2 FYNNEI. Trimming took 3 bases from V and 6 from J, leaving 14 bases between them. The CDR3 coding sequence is TGTGCCAGCAGTGAGAGACTAGGGTTGGCCGGGGAGCTGTTTTTT. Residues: CASSERLGLAGELFF.

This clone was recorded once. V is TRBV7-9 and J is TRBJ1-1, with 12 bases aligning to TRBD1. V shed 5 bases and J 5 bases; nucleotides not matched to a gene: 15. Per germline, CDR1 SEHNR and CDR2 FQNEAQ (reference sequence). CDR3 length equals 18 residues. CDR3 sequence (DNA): TGTGCCAGCAGCCATTTAGGGGGGACAGGGGGCGAAGGGACTGAAGCTTTCTTT. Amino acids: CASSHLGGTGGEGTEAFF.

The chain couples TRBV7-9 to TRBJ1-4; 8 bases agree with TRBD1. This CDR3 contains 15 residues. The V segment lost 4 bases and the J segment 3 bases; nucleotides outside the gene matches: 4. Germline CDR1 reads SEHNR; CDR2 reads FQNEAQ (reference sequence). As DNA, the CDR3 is TGTGCCAGCAGCTATGGACAGGGACCTAATGAAAAACTGTTTTTT. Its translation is CASSYGQGPNEKLFF.

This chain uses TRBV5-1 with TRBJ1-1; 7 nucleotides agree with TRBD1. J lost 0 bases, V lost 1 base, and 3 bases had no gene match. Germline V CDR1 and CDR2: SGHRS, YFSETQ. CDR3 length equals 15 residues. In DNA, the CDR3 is TGCGCCAGCAGCTTGCGGGACAGACTGAACACTGAAGCTTTCTTT. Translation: CASSLRDRLNTEAFF.

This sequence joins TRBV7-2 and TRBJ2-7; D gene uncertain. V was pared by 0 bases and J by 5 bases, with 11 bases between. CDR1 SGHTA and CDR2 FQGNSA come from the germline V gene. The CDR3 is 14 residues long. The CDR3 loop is CASSLAGNRNEQYF. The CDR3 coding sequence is TGTGCCAGCAGCTTAGCGGGGAATAGGAACGAGCAGTACTTC.